One sample yielded the 21 T cell receptor beta chains listed below, sequenced in a study of blood T cell repertoires in COVID-19 (dated by TCRdb to about 2020). Library generation was performed with the immunoSEQ multiplex PCR assay. TCRdb carries this immuneACCESS record with in-frame sequences only. Its versions omit some clonotypes, under half of them owing to an unresolved V gene in the studies checked, with the rest unexplained. The sample profile shows some 70,000 clones; about 90% of them were found once. In total, the top ten clones hold less than 0.6% of the sample. The sequencing sample was made of peripheral blood. All receptors derive from a man aged 50 to 60 with COVID-19, enrolled during active disease.

The rearrangement joins TRBV28 to TRBJ1-2; TRBD1 is a possible D gene (5 bases). The CDR3 totals 16 residues. The V gene lost 4 bases and the J gene lost 2 bases, with 17 bases spanning the gap. CDR1 and CDR2 from the germline V gene are MDHEN and SYDVKM. The chain's CDR3 is CASSSTLLAGNYGYTF. CDR3 nucleotide sequence: TGTGCCAGCAGTTCCACCCTGCTGGCAGGGAACTATGGCTACACCTTC.

The chain has TRBV19 and TRBJ2-1, with 9 positions matching TRBD2. There are 14 residues in the CDR3. Germline V gene lookup returns CDR1 LNHDA and CDR2 SQIVND (reference sequence). The V and J ends lost 6 bases and 14 bases, in that order; junction bases with no gene match: 14. CDR3 DNA: TGTGCCAGTAGCTCGGCGCGGGAGGGCCGTTCGGAGTTCTTC. Protein sequence: CASSSAREGRSEFF.

This clone came up a few times. This sequence joins TRBV11-2 and TRBJ1-2, with a tentative D call TRBD1 (5 bases). The germline V gene has CDR1 SGHAT and CDR2 FQNNGV. CDR3 length equals 14 residues. Trimming removed 0 bases from V and 6 bases from J, with 11 bases in between. The CDR3, as DNA: TGTGCCAGCAGCTTAGATTTTCGGGGGGATGGCTACACCTTC. Protein: CASSLDFRGDGYTF.

This chain links TRBV20-1 with TRBJ2-5; 8 nucleotides agree with TRBD1. The CDR3 contains 14 residues. Looked up from germline, CDR1 is DFQATT and CDR2 is SNEGSKA (reference sequence). Germline trimming cut 3 bases from V and 2 bases from J; bases unmatched to any gene: 5. CDR3 sequence: CSASIQGAQETQYF. CDR3 bases: TGCAGTGCTAGTATCCAGGGGGCACAAGAGACCCAGTACTTC.

V and J are TRBV2 and TRBJ1-2; 10 bases are shared with TRBD1. This CDR3 contains 13 residues. Germline CDR1 reads SNHLY; CDR2 reads FYNNEI. With V trimmed by 9 bases and J by 4 bases, 5 bases remained unmatched. The CDR3 loop reads CASRQGARYGYTF. The CDR3 nucleotides are TGTGCCAGTCGACAGGGGGCGCGCTATGGCTACACCTTC. The full variable domain, its missing parts supplied by reference TRBV2 and TRBJ1-2, is EPEVTQTPSHQVTQMGQEVILRCVPISNHLYFYWYRQILGQKVEFLVSFYNNEISEKSEIFDDQFSVERPDGSNFTLKIRSTKLEDSAMYFCASRQGARYGYTFGSGTRLTVV.

This clone was observed a handful of times. J is TRBJ2-7 and V is TRBV25-1, with 10 bases matching TRBD1. The CDR3 totals 13 residues. Unmatched junction bases numbered 0, after V lost 4 bases and J lost 3 bases. Germline CDR1 MGHDK, CDR2 SYGVNS. This CDR3 reads CASSGTGGYEQYF. The CDR3 DNA reads TGTGCCAGCAGTGGGACAGGGGGCTACGAGCAGTACTTC.

This chain links TRBV3-1 (or the pseudogene TRBV3-2) with TRBJ1-4; 11 nucleotides agree with TRBD1. This CDR3 region has 15 residues. V shed 5 bases and J 5 bases; nucleotides not matched to a gene: 4. Germline V gene data show CDR1 as LGHDT and CDR2 as YNNKEL (reference sequence). CDR3 region: CASSVRTGGNEKLFF. DNA of the CDR3: TGTGCCAGCAGCGTCCGGACAGGGGGCAATGAAAAACTGTTTTTT.

The chain combines TRBV4-1 with TRBJ2-2; 11 nucleotides match TRBD2. Germline trimming cut 4 bases from V and 0 bases from J; bases unmatched to any gene: 7. The CDR3 is 18 residues long. Germline CDR1 MGHRA, CDR2 YSYEKL. CDR3 nucleotide sequence: TGCGCCAGCAGCCGTTACACTAGCGGGAGAGCGAACACCGGGGAGCTGTTTTTT. It specifies CASSRYTSGRANTGELFF.

V is TRBV18 and J is TRBJ2-6; TRBD1 matches at 11 bases. The trim removed 1 base at V and 0 bases at J, leaving 2 bases unmatched. The CDR3 extends over 18 amino acids. Looked up from germline, CDR1 is KGHSH and CDR2 is LQKENI. The CDR3 DNA follows: TGTGCCAGCTCACCACGGGACAGGGGGTTCTCTGGGGCCAACGTCCTGACTTTC. Translating it yields CASSPRDRGFSGANVLTF.

The chain joins TRBV4-1 to TRBJ1-5, with 10 bases identical to TRBD1. Germline CDR1 MGHRA, CDR2 YSYEKL. With V trimmed by 3 bases and J by 6 bases, 8 bases remained unmatched. This CDR3 comprises 16 residues. The CDR3 here is CASSQGGTGVLQPQHF. CDR3 coding DNA: TGCGCCAGCAGCCAGGGGGGGACAGGGGTTCTTCAGCCCCAGCATTTT.

The chain uses TRBV19 and TRBJ2-2, with 10 bases that match TRBD1. CDR1 and CDR2 from the germline V gene are LNHDA and SQIVND (reference sequence). CDR3 size: 14 residues. J was trimmed by 4 bases and V by 6 bases; bases with no gene match: 2. The CDR3 protein is CASRRQGATGELFF. The DNA of the CDR3 is TGTGCCAGTAGGAGACAGGGGGCCACCGGGGAGCTGTTTTTT.

The chain links TRBV24-1 to TRBJ1-4; 11 bases are a match to TRBD1. V was pared by 3 bases and J by 0 bases, with 8 bases of the junction left unmatched. CDR1 is KGHDR and CDR2 is SFDVKD in the germline V gene. CDR3 size: 19 residues. The CDR3 is CATSDRDRGKYATNEKLFF. As DNA, the CDR3 is TGTGCCACCAGTGATCGGGACAGGGGGAAATATGCAACTAATGAAAAACTGTTTTTT.

The gene calls are TRBV18 and TRBJ2-7; D may be TRBD1 (6 bases). Trimming left V 0 bases short and J 6 bases short, with 9 bases between. The CDR3 runs to 13 residues. Germline CDR1 is KGHSH and CDR2 is LQKENI. Here the CDR3 DNA reads TGTGCCAGCTCACCACCTACAGGGCCCGAGCAGTACTTC. Encoded protein: CASSPPTGPEQYF.

The chain recombines TRBV27 with TRBJ2-7; the match to TRBD1 covers 7 bases. V was pared by 5 bases and J by 3 bases, with 19 bases of the junction left unmatched. From germline, CDR1 is MNHEY and CDR2 SMNVEV (reference sequence). CDR3 length: 18 amino acids. CDR3 sequence: CASSPRQGKKVSFYEQYF. Here the CDR3 DNA reads TGTGCCAGCAGTCCTCGACAGGGAAAAAAGGTGTCATTCTACGAGCAGTACTTC.

In DNA, the CDR3 is TGTGCCTGGGAGGGCCTAACAGGGAACACTGAAGCTTTCTTT. Protein sequence: CAWEGLTGNTEAFF. The genes are TRBV30 and TRBJ1-1, with a weak D call TRBD1 (5 bases). The V end was cut by 5 bases, the J end by 1 base, with 14 bases between. The CDR3 extends over 14 amino acids. Germline V gene lookup returns CDR1 GTSNPN and CDR2 SVGIG (reference sequence). Variable domain in full (rest from reference TRBV30 and TRBJ1-1): SQTIHQWPATLVQPVGSPLSLECTVEGTSNPNLYWYRQAAGRGLQLLFYSVGIGQISSEVPQNLSASRPQDRQFILSSKKLLLSDSGFYLCAWEGLTGNTEAFFGQGTRLTVV.

This chain connects TRBV29-1 to TRBJ2-1; TRBD2 matches at 8 bases. With V trimmed by 6 bases and J by 2 bases, 9 bases remained unmatched. The CDR3 extends over 15 amino acids. Per germline, CDR1 SQVTM and CDR2 ANQGSEA. The CDR3 bases are TGCAGCGTCGTTCGACTAGCGCTCCCCTACAATGAGCAGTTCTTC. It translates to CSVVRLALPYNEQFF.

V is TRBV5-1 and J is TRBJ2-1; 10 positions match TRBD2. The germline V gene has CDR1 SGHRS and CDR2 YFSETQ. The CDR3 has 17 residues. V shed 3 bases and J 2 bases; nucleotides not matched to a gene: 8. CDR3 residues: CASSYFPLAGAYNEQFF. In nucleotides, the CDR3 is TGCGCCAGCAGCTATTTTCCCCTAGCGGGAGCCTACAATGAGCAGTTCTTC.

The chain uses TRBV6-1 and TRBJ2-7; a possible D gene is TRBD2 (6 bases). Germline-derived CDR1 and CDR2 are MNHNS and SASEGT. The CDR3 has 15 amino acids. V was trimmed by 2 bases and J by 2 bases, leaving 13 bases between them. CDR3 amino acids: CASSENGGHPYEQYF. As DNA, the CDR3 is TGTGCCAGCAGTGAAAACGGAGGGCATCCCTACGAGCAGTACTTC.

V and J are TRBV19 and TRBJ1-5; no definite D call. This CDR3 is 14 amino acids long. From germline, CDR1 is LNHDA and CDR2 SQIVND (reference sequence). V was trimmed by 4 bases and J by 6 bases, leaving 13 bases between them. The CDR3 DNA sequence: TGTGCCAGTAGTACGGCCGGGGAGGTTCAGCCCCAGCATTTT. Its translation is CASSTAGEVQPQHF. Together with reference TRBV19 and TRBJ1-5, the CDR3 gives the full variable domain: DGGITQSPKYLFRKEGQNVTLSCEQNLNHDAMYWYRQDPGQGLRLIYYSQIVNDFQKGDIAEGYSVSREKKESFPLTVTSAQKNPTAFYLCASSTAGEVQPQHFGDGTRLSIL.

The CDR3 region is CASSYDRGLRQYF. The CDR3 DNA follows: TGTGCCAGCAGTTACGACAGGGGCTTACGGCAGTACTTC. The J gene is TRBJ2-7, the V gene TRBV27, with 8 bases identical to TRBD1. J gave up 9 bases and V 4 bases, and 8 bases lay outside the gene matches. Germline V gene lookup returns CDR1 MNHEY and CDR2 SMNVEV (reference sequence). The CDR3 length is 13 residues.

This clone was counted between two and nine times. The chain employs TRBV30 and TRBJ1-2, with D possibly being TRBD1 (5 bases). Germline V lookup: CDR1 GTSNPN, CDR2 SVGIG (reference sequence). V lost 4 bases and J lost 0, with 12 bases in between. The CDR3 covers 14 residues. In nucleotides, the CDR3 is TGTGCCTGGATCCGGGGGAGTACTAACTATGGCTACACCTTC. As protein: CAWIRGSTNYGYTF. Full variable domain (rest looked up from reference TRBV30 and TRBJ1-2): SQTIHQWPATLVQPVGSPLSLECTVEGTSNPNLYWYRQAAGRGLQLLFYSVGIGQISSEVPQNLSASRPQDRQFILSSKKLLLSDSGFYLCAWIRGSTNYGYTFGSGTRLTVV.